These T cell receptor beta chains were read from a single sample in a study of spatial heterogeneity in lung cancer. MiXCR was run by TCRdb on the 5' RACE reads, yielding one entry per CDR3 protein. The table includes some 38,000 distinct CDR3 sequences, roughly 8% detected once. The sample in question was PBMCs, obtained at surgery. Receptors were obtained from a male donor with early-stage non-small cell lung cancer. CDR3s include the opening cysteine and the closing phenylalanine or tryptophan. D genes are given only for firm matches. Clone size, where shown, is once, few, many, or a class for clones that have expanded.

j_call v_call d_call clone_size cdr3_nt cdr3_aa
TRBJ2-4 TRBV7-9 - many TGTGCCAGCAGCTCGACAGGCGACGCCAAAAACATTCAGTACTTC CASSSTGDAKNIQYF
TRBJ2-2 TRBV12-3/TRBV12-4 TRBD1 few TGTGCCAGCAGTTCCCGGACAGGCGGCACCGGGGAGCTGTTTTTT CASSSRTGGTGELFF
TRBJ2-1 TRBV28 - many TGTGCCAGCAGTCTCGCGGGGAATGAGCAGTTCTTC CASSLAGNEQFF
TRBJ1-5 TRBV12-3/TRBV12-4 - - TGTGCCAGCAGTCCCGGACAGCCTAATCAGCCCCAGCATTTT CASSPGQPNQPQHF
TRBJ1-1 TRBV30 - many TGTGCCTGGAGTGTACTTGCCCTGAGAGGAACTGAAGCTTTCTTT CAWSVLALRGTEAFF
TRBJ1-2 TRBV3-1 - - TGTGCCAGCAGCCAAGAGGGCAGTGGGGGCTACACCTTC CASSQEGSGGYTF
TRBJ2-1 TRBV28 TRBD1 - TGTGCCAGCAGTTCCCGGGACAGCTCCTACAATGAGCAGTTCTTC CASSSRDSSYNEQFF
TRBJ2-2 TRBV24-1 - many TGTGCCGTCGAACGGAAGGGAATTAACCTCGCGAACACCGGGGAGCTGTTTTTT CAVERKGINLANTGELFF
TRBJ2-3 TRBV7-3 - many TGTGCCAGCAGCCCCTTCGGGGAAGATACGCAGTATTTT CASSPFGEDTQYF
TRBJ2-5 TRBV30 - few TGTGCCTGGAGTGTGCACCTAGAGGAGACCCAGTACTTC CAWSVHLEETQYF
TRBJ2-1 TRBV4-3 - many TGCGCCAGCAGCCAATCAAGGGGAAGGGAGAGGGAACAGGGCCCCTCGTACAATGAGCAGTTCTTC CASSQSRGREREQGPSYNEQFF
TRBJ1-2 TRBV3-1 - - TGTGCCAGCAGCCAATCCCGGGCTGCCTCTAACTATGGCTACACCTTC CASSQSRAASNYGYTF
TRBJ2-1 TRBV7-3 TRBD2 many TGTGCCAGCAGCCACCGGGAGGGCCGTTCCAATGAGCAGTTCTTC CASSHREGRSNEQFF